What follows are 18 T cell receptor beta chains derived from one specimen sequenced in a study of vaccination and CD4 T cells after COVID-19 (dated by TCRdb to 2022 to 2024). Libraries were prepared through PCR. TCRdb shows the sequencer as Illumina iSeq 100. DNA from cultured CD4+ T cells underwent TCR sequencing with the Oncomine TCR Beta short-read assay at the Johns Hopkins FTIC core. TCRdb reworked the public reads: Q25 trimming with fastp, MiXCR clone assembly, productive beta chains retained. Every entry covers one CDR3 protein and lists the most common genes and DNA from its rows. Counted in this sample were some 12,000 distinct CDR3 sequences; approximately 20% of them appeared once. The ten largest clonotypes hold 9% to 15% of the sample. Which antigens these TCRs recognize remains unknown. The treatment or condition label, read with the paper, signifies: approximately 9-day PBMC culture with coronavirus spike peptide pools or control peptides (ViraFEST assay).

The material sequenced was CD4+ T cells from blood, cultured in vitro, taken after SARS-CoV-2 vaccination. These receptors originate from a human donor who had recovered from COVID-19.

This sequence joins TRBV2 and TRBJ1-1, with 7 bases matching TRBD1. This CDR3 is built from 14 residues. Per the germline V gene, CDR1 is SNHLY and CDR2 is FYNNEI. V trimming: 6 bases; J trimming: 1 base; junction bases outside the gene matches: 5. The CDR3 sequence: CASRRQGPNTEAFF. The CDR3 nucleotides read TGTGCCAGCAGGAGACAGGGCCCGAACACTGAAGCTTTCTTT.

This clonotype was counted only a few times. The chain carries TRBV7-2 and TRBJ1-2; D is uncertain. Germline V CDR1 and CDR2: SGHTA, FQGNSA. V lost 4 bases and J lost 6, with 6 bases in between. The CDR3 loop spans 11 amino acids. The CDR3 DNA is TGTGCCAGCAGCTCCTTGGATGGCTACACCTTC. Amino acid sequence: CASSSLDGYTF.

The rearrangement links TRBV6-4 to TRBJ2-3; D is tentatively TRBD1 or TRBD2 (5 bases each). V was cut by 3 bases and J by 4 bases, with 11 bases left in between. The CDR3 is made up of 14 amino acids. CDR1 is MRHNA and CDR2 is SNTAGT in the germline V gene. The DNA of the CDR3 is TGTGCCAGCAGTGAAGGGACGTACGCAGATACGCAGTATTTT. Encoded protein: CASSEGTYADTQYF.

This clonotype was seen more than once but under ten times. The J gene is TRBJ1-2, the V gene TRBV18; a weak D match, TRBD1 (5 bases). This CDR3 has 14 amino acids. The V gene's germline CDR1 is KGHSH and CDR2 LQKENI. Trimming left V 7 bases short and J 1 base short, with 13 bases between. CDR3 region: CASLNQQVNYGYTF. The CDR3, as DNA: TGTGCCAGCTTAAACCAACAGGTTAACTATGGCTACACCTTC. The full variable domain, with the rest looked up from reference TRBV18 and TRBJ1-2, is NAGVMQNPRHLVRRRGQEARLRCSPMKGHSHVYWYRQLPEEGLKFMVYLQKENIIDESGMPKERFSAEFPKEGPSILRIQQVVRGDSAAYFCASLNQQVNYGYTFGSGTRLTVV.

This clonotype was found a few times. The genes are TRBV6-4 and TRBJ2-3; 7 bases agree with TRBD2. V was pared by 4 bases and J by 4 bases, with 8 bases of the junction left unmatched. The CDR3 length is 15 residues. Per germline, CDR1 MRHNA and CDR2 SNTAGT. CDR3 region: CASSGEPGGADTQYF. CDR3 nucleotide sequence: TGTGCCAGCAGTGGAGAACCGGGAGGAGCAGATACGCAGTATTTT.

This clonotype is termed medium-sized. This chain links TRBV7-2 with TRBJ1-2; a weak D match, TRBD1 (5 bases). The germline gives CDR1 SGHTA, CDR2 FQGNSA. The CDR3 is 12 residues long. V gave up 8 bases and J gave up 5 bases, with 12 bases separating them. The CDR3 coding sequence is TGTGCCAGCCGGTGGCAGGGATATGGCTACACCTTC. Residues: CASRWQGYGYTF.

The genes are TRBV5-6 and TRBJ2-7; a possible D gene is TRBD1 (6 bases). The CDR3 contains 13 residues. Trimming shortened V by 4 bases and J by 3 bases, and 11 bases separated the two germline ends. The germline V gene has CDR1 SGHDT and CDR2 YYEEEE. CDR3 in amino acids: CASSTGHLYEQYF. CDR3 coding DNA: TGTGCCAGCAGCACGGGACATCTCTACGAGCAGTACTTC.

The J gene is TRBJ2-2, the V gene TRBV10-1; D not certain. Germline lookup yields CDR1 WNHNN and CDR2 SYGVQD (reference sequence). The ends were cut back, 0 bases at V and 6 bases at J, with 14 bases in the middle. This CDR3 contains 16 residues. CDR3 loop: CASSESRRTPPGELFF. Here the CDR3 DNA reads TGCGCCAGCAGTGAGTCTAGGCGGACGCCGCCCGGGGAGCTGTTTTTT.

As for this clonotype: An end of the junction does not agree with germline; a read error may underlie this. The chain carries TRBV7-9 and TRBJ2-1, with D possibly being TRBD1 (6 bases). Germline loops: CDR1 SEHNR, CDR2 FQNEAQ (reference sequence). The CDR3 runs to 15 residues. CDR3 sequence: CACSLRSGEGNEQFF. The CDR3 DNA is TGTGCCTGCAGCCTCCGGTCAGGGGAAGGCAATGAGCAGTTCTTC.

This clonotype was seen only a few times. V gene TRBV5-1 combines with J gene TRBJ1-6, with 9 positions matching TRBD1. Germline trimming cut 2 bases from V and 7 bases from J; bases unmatched to any gene: 1. Germline values: CDR1 SGHRS, CDR2 YFSETQ. This CDR3 is built from 14 residues. CDR3 in amino acids: CASSFGTGNSPLHF. Written as DNA, the CDR3 is TGCGCCAGCAGCTTCGGGACAGGGAATTCACCCCTCCACTTT.

The chain employs TRBV28 and TRBJ1-5; no clear D gene. There are 14 residues in the CDR3. CDR1 is MDHEN and CDR2 is SYDVKM in the germline V gene. Between the trimmed V and J ends, which lost 2 bases and 7 bases, there was a span of 12 bases. Here the CDR3 DNA reads TGTGCCAGCAGTTTAGTAGCGGGAGGACAGCCCCAGCATTTT. Amino acids: CASSLVAGGQPQHF.

This clonotype was seen more than once but under ten times. The V call is TRBV7-2, the J call TRBJ2-7; weak D call: TRBD1 (5 bases). The germline V gene encodes CDR1 SGHTA and CDR2 FQGNSA. V was shortened by 5 bases and J by 1 base, with 9 bases between the two germline ends. The length of the CDR3 is 13 residues. The CDR3 DNA follows: TGTGCCAGCAGCAACCGACAGTCCTACGAGCAGTACTTC. Its protein product is CASSNRQSYEQYF.

This clonotype was found a few times. J is TRBJ1-1 and V is TRBV20-1; unclear D gene. Trimming removed 5 bases from V and 1 base from J, with 11 bases in between. CDR1 DFQATT and CDR2 SNEGSKA come from the germline V gene (reference sequence). There are 13 residues in the CDR3. In DNA form, the CDR3 reads TGCAGTGCTCGTCGGTACAGGAACACTGAAGCTTTCTTT. Translated, it gives CSARRYRNTEAFF.

The V and J genes are TRBV7-3 and TRBJ2-6; TRBD2 might be the D (6 bases). In germline, CDR1 is SGHTA, CDR2 FQGTGA. Trimming shortened V by 8 bases and J by 2 bases, and 13 bases separated the two germline ends. The CDR3 spans 15 residues. The CDR3, as DNA: TGTGCCAGCGGTATTGGGGGGACTGGGGCCAACGTCCTGACTTTC. Translating it yields CASGIGGTGANVLTF.

The V and J genes are TRBV29-1 and TRBJ2-2; D remains ambiguous. The CDR3 runs 14 residues. Per germline, CDR1 SQVTM and CDR2 ANQGSEA. V dropped 7 bases and J dropped 5 bases, with 17 bases sitting between them. This CDR3 is CSARSPGRTGELFF. DNA for the CDR3: TGCAGCGCCCGGTCCCCAGGTAGGACCGGGGAGCTGTTTTTT.

By share, this clonotype counts as medium-sized. The V and J genes are TRBV20-1 and TRBJ2-4; TRBD2 matches at 10 bases. Germline V gene data show CDR1 as DFQATT and CDR2 as SNEGSKA (reference sequence). The CDR3 contains 16 residues. V lost 2 bases to trimming and J lost 0 bases; unmatched junction nucleotides: 4. The CDR3 DNA is TGCAGTGCTAGATCTCGACTAGCGGGAGCCAAAAACATTCAGTACTTC. As protein: CSARSRLAGAKNIQYF.

This sequence joins TRBV12-5 and TRBJ1-1; D gene unclear. The CDR3 extends over 12 amino acids. V was trimmed by 4 bases and J by 0 bases, leaving 3 bases between them. The germline CDR1 and CDR2 sequences are LGHNT and FRNRAP. As DNA, the CDR3 is TGTGCTAGTGGTTACATGAACACTGAAGCTTTCTTT. Translation: CASGYMNTEAFF.

There are a few counts of this clonotype. The chain uses TRBV12-3 or TRBV12-4 and TRBJ1-5, with D hard to call. V lost 6 bases to trimming and J lost 6 bases, with 18 bases between them. This CDR3 spans 15 amino acids. The CDR3 loop is CASSLSGGSVQPQHF. The CDR3 region has the DNA TGTGCCAGCAGCCTCTCGGGAGGGTCAGTTCAGCCCCAGCATTTT.